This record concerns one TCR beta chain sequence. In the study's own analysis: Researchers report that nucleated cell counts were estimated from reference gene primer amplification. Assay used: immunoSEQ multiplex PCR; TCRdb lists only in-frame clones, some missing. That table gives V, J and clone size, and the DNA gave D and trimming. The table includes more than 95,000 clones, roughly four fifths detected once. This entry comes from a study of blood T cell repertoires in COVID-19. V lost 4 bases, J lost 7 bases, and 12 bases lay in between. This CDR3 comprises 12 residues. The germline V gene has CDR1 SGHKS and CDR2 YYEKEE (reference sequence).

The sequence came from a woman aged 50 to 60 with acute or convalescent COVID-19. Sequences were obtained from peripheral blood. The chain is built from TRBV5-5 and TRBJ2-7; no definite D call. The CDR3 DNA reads TGTGCCAGCAGCACCCCCCCCGGGGAGCAGTACTTC. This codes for CASSTPPGEQYF.